The text below deals with one T cell receptor beta chain. The germline CDR1 and CDR2 sequences are LGHNA and YSLEER. Trimming removed 1 base from V and 2 bases from J, with 17 bases in between. The CDR3 length is 17 residues. The data were taken from a study of CD8 T cells in Susac syndrome. CD8+ and CD4+ T cells from blood underwent TCR beta sequencing. Reverse transcription of roughly 0.45 to 1 ug RNA was carried out with random hexamers. Amplification of TCR beta CDR3 across 54 Vbeta and 13 Jbeta was performed with immunoSEQ multiplex PCR. TCRdb ran MiXCR on the immunoSEQ multiplex PCR reads and lists one entry per CDR3 protein. The sample shows over 95,000 distinct CDR3 sequences, 80% to 95% of them seen only once.

The chain links TRBV4-3 to TRBJ1-1; D possibly corresponds to TRBD1 (5 bases). This sequence originates from a human donor in good health. Specimen: CD4+ T cells from PBMCs. DNA of the CDR3: TGCGCCAGCAGCCAAGCGCCGGGCGGGGGACTCAACACTGAAGCTTTCTTT. It translates to CASSQAPGGGLNTEAFF.